This section outlines one TCR beta chain sequence together with its context. The target antigen is unknown. The record originates from a study of cytomegalovirus exposure and HLA in healthy donors. Study-level findings and limits: The listing of some 170 TCR beta chains classed them as cytomegalovirus-associated. For most TCR beta V segments, an earlier analysis put the productive rate at about 87% or about 30% of the time.

Germline V gene data show CDR1 as LNHNV and CDR2 as YYDKDF (reference sequence). Deletions cut 1 base from V and 1 base from J, with 7 bases between. The CDR3 is made up of 15 amino acids. Donors in the study were healthy people who gave bone marrow. 13 Jbeta primers and 60 Vbeta primers were used for the PCR. This table comes from immunoSEQ multiplex PCR, and its TCRdb copy is limited to in-frame clones, with some not included. The table records some 140,000 clones, roughly 83% of them present only once. Specimen: PBMCs. The V gene is TRBV15, the J gene TRBJ2-2, with D possibly being TRBD1 (5 bases). This TCR was recovered from a man aged 25 to 40 in good health and CMV-seropositive. The CDR3 spells CATSRGQRNTGELFF. The CDR3 region has the DNA TGTGCCACCAGCAGAGGACAGAGGAACACCGGGGAGCTGTTTTTT.